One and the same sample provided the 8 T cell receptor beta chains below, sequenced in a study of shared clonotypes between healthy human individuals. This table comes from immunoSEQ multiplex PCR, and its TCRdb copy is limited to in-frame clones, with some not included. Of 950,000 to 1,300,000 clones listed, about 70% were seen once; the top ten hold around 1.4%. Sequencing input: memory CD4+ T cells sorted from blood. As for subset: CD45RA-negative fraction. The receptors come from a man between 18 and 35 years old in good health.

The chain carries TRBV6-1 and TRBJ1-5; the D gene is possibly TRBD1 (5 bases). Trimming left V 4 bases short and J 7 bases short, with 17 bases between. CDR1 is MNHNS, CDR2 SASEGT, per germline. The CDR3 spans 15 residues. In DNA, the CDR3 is TGTGCCAGCAGTGTTGGGACGGGGTTTTCACAGCCCCAGCATTTT. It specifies CASSVGTGFSQPQHF.

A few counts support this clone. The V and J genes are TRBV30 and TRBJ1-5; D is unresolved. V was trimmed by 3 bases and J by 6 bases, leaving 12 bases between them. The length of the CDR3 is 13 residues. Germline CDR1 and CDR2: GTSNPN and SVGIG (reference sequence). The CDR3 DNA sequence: TGTGCCTGGAGAGGGCGGGAGGGTCAGCCCCAGCATTTT. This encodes CAWRGREGQPQHF.

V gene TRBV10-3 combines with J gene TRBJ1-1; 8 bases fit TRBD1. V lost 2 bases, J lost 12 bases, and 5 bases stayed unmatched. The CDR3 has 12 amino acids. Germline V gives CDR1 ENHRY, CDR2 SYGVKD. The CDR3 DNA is TGTGCCATCAGTGAGAGGACAGGGACGTCTTTCTTT. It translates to CAISERTGTSFF.

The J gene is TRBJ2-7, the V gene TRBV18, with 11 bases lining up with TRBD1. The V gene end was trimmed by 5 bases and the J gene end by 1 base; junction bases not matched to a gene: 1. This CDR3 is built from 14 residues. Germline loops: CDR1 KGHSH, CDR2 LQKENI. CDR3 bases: TGTGCCAGCTCAGGACAGGGGGCATCCTACGAGCAGTACTTC. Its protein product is CASSGQGASYEQYF.

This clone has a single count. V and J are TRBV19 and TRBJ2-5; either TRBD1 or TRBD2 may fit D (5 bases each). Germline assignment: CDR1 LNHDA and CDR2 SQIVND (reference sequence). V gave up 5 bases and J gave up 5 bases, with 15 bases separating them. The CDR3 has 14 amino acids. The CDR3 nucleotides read TGTGCCAGTAGTGAGGGCAGGGTGAAGGAGACCCAGTACTTC. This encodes CASSEGRVKETQYF. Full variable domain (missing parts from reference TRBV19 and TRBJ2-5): DGGITQSPKYLFRKEGQNVTLSCEQNLNHDAMYWYRQDPGQGLRLIYYSQIVNDFQKGDIAEGYSVSREKKESFPLTVTSAQKNPTAFYLCASSEGRVKETQYFGPGTRLLVL.

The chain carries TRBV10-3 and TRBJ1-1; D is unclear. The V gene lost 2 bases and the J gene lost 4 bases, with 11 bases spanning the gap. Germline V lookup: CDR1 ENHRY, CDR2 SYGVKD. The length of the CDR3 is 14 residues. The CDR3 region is CAISERKGFTEAFF. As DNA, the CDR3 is TGTGCCATCAGTGAGAGGAAAGGGTTCACTGAAGCTTTCTTT.

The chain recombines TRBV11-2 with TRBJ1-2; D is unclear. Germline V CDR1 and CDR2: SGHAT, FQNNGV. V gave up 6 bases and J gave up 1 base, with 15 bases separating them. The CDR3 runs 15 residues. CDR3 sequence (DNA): TGTGCCAGCAGGACCCTAGGTCGGGATAACTATGGCTACACCTTC. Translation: CASRTLGRDNYGYTF.

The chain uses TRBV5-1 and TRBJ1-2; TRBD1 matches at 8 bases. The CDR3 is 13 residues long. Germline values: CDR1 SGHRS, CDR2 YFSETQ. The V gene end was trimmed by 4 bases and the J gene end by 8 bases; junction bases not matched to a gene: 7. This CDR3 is CASSTGQGDGYTF. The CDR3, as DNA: TGCGCCAGCAGCACCGGACAGGGTGACGGCTACACCTTC.